Following are 10 T cell receptor beta chains from one sample sequenced in a study of blood T cell repertoires in COVID-19. The repertoire was sequenced with immunoSEQ multiplex PCR; TCRdb's copy has only in-frame clones and lacks some. The repertoire consists of around 200,000 clones, with roughly 86% occurring once and the leading ten covering around 3.5%. What was sequenced was peripheral blood. The receptor source for this set is a man in his 70s with acute or convalescent COVID-19.

This chain uses TRBV4-2 with TRBJ2-3, with 13 nucleotides matching TRBD2. V dropped 1 base and J dropped 4; count of bases not matched to a gene: 8. Germline CDR1 reads LGHNA; CDR2 reads YNFKEQ. The CDR3 length is 18 residues. CDR3 region: CASSQVVGLAGEADTQYF. CDR3 DNA: TGTGCCAGCAGCCAAGTCGTAGGACTAGCGGGAGAAGCAGATACGCAGTATTTT.

The chain is built from TRBV4-2 and TRBJ2-1; possibly TRBD1 for D (5 bases). CDR1 is LGHNA and CDR2 is YNFKEQ in the germline V gene. V gave up 0 bases and J gave up 13 bases, with 16 bases separating them. The CDR3 extends over 14 amino acids. CDR3 coding DNA: TGTGCCAGCAGCCAAGATCGTTTGGGGCGAATACAGTTCTTC. Protein: CASSQDRLGRIQFF.

J is TRBJ2-2 and V is TRBV29-1, with D unresolved. Deletions cut 7 bases from V and 6 bases from J, with 12 bases between. Germline V CDR1 and CDR2: SQVTM, ANQGSEA. CDR3 length: 12 amino acids. In nucleotides, the CDR3 is TGCAGCGGGGCCCCAGGCCCCGGGGAGCTGTTTTTT. Translating it yields CSGAPGPGELFF.

The genes are TRBV25-1 and TRBJ2-7; D is perhaps TRBD1 (5 bases). Germline CDR1 reads MGHDK; CDR2 reads SYGVNS. The CDR3 has 13 residues. V lost 5 bases and J lost 3, with 11 bases in between. In nucleotides, the CDR3 is TGTGCCAGCAGTCGCGGCAGGGTCTACGAGCAGTACTTC. This codes for CASSRGRVYEQYF.

The chain is built from TRBV18 and TRBJ2-7, with 8 bases identical to TRBD2. Germline values: CDR1 KGHSH, CDR2 LQKENI. This CDR3 has 14 amino acids. The ends lost 3 bases at V and 7 bases at J; junction bases unmatched: 8. The CDR3 DNA reads as TGTGCCAGCTCACCGGGGATGCGGGAGGAAGAGCAGTACTTC. Protein product: CASSPGMREEEQYF.

This chain links TRBV5-1 with TRBJ2-7, with 8 positions matching TRBD1. The V segment lost 4 bases and the J segment 4 bases; nucleotides outside the gene matches: 7. This CDR3 is 14 amino acids long. CDR1 and CDR2 from the germline V gene are SGHRS and YFSETQ. This CDR3 reads CASSGAGGVYEQYF. CDR3 DNA sequence: TGCGCCAGCAGCGGGGCAGGGGGCGTTTACGAGCAGTACTTC.

The J gene is TRBJ1-6, the V gene TRBV6-5; 7 nucleotides agree with TRBD1. The V gene end was trimmed by 9 bases and the J gene end by 10 bases; junction bases not matched to a gene: 9. CDR1 and CDR2 (germline): MNHEY, SVGAGI. The CDR3 contains 13 residues. Here the CDR3 DNA reads TGTGCCAGTCGACAGGGTGAAGGGTCACCCCTCCACTTT. Translated: CASRQGEGSPLHF.

The chain carries TRBV27 and TRBJ1-2, with D perhaps matching TRBD1 (5 bases). With 0 bases removed from V and 8 bases from J, the gap between germline ends came to 10 bases. CDR1 and CDR2 from the germline V gene are MNHEY and SMNVEV (reference sequence). The CDR3 runs to 13 residues. As DNA, the CDR3 is TGTGCCAGCAGTTTATCGGTGGGGGGAGGCTACACCTTC. This sequence encodes CASSLSVGGGYTF.

This sequence joins TRBV7-9 and TRBJ1-5; 7 bases are a match to TRBD1. Trimming at V came to 5 bases and at J to 4 bases, leaving 2 bases not matched to a gene. CDR3 length equals 13 residues. Germline V gene sequence: CDR1 SEHNR, CDR2 FQNEAQ (reference sequence). The DNA for the CDR3 is TGTGCCAGCAGCCCGACAGGGAATCAGCCCCAGCATTTT. This codes for CASSPTGNQPQHF.

The chain joins TRBV7-2 to TRBJ2-3, with D maybe TRBD2 (6 bases). The CDR3 is made up of 17 amino acids. V gave up 5 bases and J gave up 2 bases, with 20 bases separating them. Germline CDR1 is SGHTA and CDR2 is FQGNSA. In nucleotides, the CDR3 is TGTGCCAGCAGCCGGAGGGGCGGAGGGAGTTTCACAGATACGCAGTATTTT. It specifies CASSRRGGGSFTDTQYF.